This T cell receptor beta chain derives from a study of cytotoxic CD8 clonotypes in ibrutinib-treated CLL. On the study more broadly: Researchers reported 11 relapsed/refractory and 15 treatment-naive patients, roughly 17 of them IGHV unmutated. Findings of the study overall: Public clonotypes proved infrequent, and on treatment they shrank or remained steady. Sustained-remission patients were sampled at one set of times and progressing patients at different ones. Clonality increased with ibrutinib response but returned toward baseline at progression.

Germline V lookup: CDR1 MNHEY, CDR2 SMNVEV (reference sequence). V trimming: 5 bases; J trimming: 1 base; junction bases outside the gene matches: 6. This CDR3 is built from 15 residues. In the case of this clone: Its antigen is still unknown.

Measured with immunoSEQ multiplex PCR; TCRdb has only the in-frame clones, and not every one. The sample includes 20,000 to 30,000 clones, approximately 71% of them seen just once. The source is a human donor with chronic lymphocytic leukemia. The chain combines TRBV27 with TRBJ2-3, with TRBD2 matching 7 bases. This specimen was PBMCs, taken after 12 months of ibrutinib treatment. The CDR3 nucleotides read TGTGCCAGCAGTCCTCGTCGGGGGGGCACAGATACGCAGTATTTT. Its protein is CASSPRRGGTDTQYF.